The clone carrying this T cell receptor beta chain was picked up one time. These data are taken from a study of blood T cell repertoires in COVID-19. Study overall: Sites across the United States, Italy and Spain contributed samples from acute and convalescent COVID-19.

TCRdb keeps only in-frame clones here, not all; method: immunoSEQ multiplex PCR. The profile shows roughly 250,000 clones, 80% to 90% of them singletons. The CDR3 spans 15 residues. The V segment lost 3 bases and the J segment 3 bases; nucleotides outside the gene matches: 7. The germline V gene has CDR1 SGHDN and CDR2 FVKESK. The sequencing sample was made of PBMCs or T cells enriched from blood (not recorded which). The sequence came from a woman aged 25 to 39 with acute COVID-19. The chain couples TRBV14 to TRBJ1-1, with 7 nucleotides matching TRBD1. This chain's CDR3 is CASSQGTVVDTEAFF. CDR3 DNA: TGTGCCAGCAGCCAGGGGACAGTAGTCGACACTGAAGCTTTCTTT.